This is a list of T cell receptor beta chains from one sample in a study of blood T cells in healthy people across ages. TCRdb analysed the 5' RACE reads with MiXCR anew, one entry per CDR3 protein. The data contain 800,000 or so distinct CDR3 sequences, under 80% of them singletons. The sample consisted of blood. The receptors shown here come from a man between 25 and 39 years old in good health. Each CDR3 is given with its conserved first and last residue. The D gene is left open where the match is weak. Not every row has a clone size; where given, it reads once, few, many or a size class.

J: TRBJ2-5; D: -; V: TRBV7-2; length: 12; size: few; DNA: TGTGCCAGCAGCTTAGTACTGGAGACCCAGTACTTC; CDR3: CASSLVLETQYF
J: TRBJ2-3; D: TRBD2; V: TRBV20-1; length: 17; size: -; DNA: TGCAGTGCTAGGCCGGGACTAGCGGGGGGCTACACAGATACGCAGTATTTT; CDR3: CSARPGLAGGYTDTQYF
J: TRBJ2-7; D: -; V: TRBV20-1; length: 14; size: -; DNA: TGCAGTGCTGGACCCGGGACAATCTCCTACGAGCAGTACTTC; CDR3: CSAGPGTISYEQYF
J: TRBJ2-7; D: -; V: TRBV28; length: 15; size: -; DNA: TGTGCCAGCAGTTTCGCCGGGTCTTCATATTACGAGCAGTACTTC; CDR3: CASSFAGSSYYEQYF
J: TRBJ2-1; D: TRBD2; V: TRBV4-3; length: 16; size: -; DNA: TGCGCCAACAGCCAAGAAGCTCCTAGACCCGGGGGGGAGCAGTTCTTC; CDR3: CANSQEAPRPGGEQFF
J: TRBJ2-7; D: -; V: TRBV12-3/TRBV12-4; length: 13; size: -; DNA: TGTGCCAGCAGTTCGATAGGGGGTTACGAGCAGTACTTC; CDR3: CASSSIGGYEQYF
J: TRBJ2-6; D: TRBD1; V: TRBV3-1; length: 17; size: -; DNA: TGTGCCAGCAGCCGCCCGGGACAGGGGGCTGGGGCCGACGTCCTGACTTTC; CDR3: CASSRPGQGAGADVLTF
J: TRBJ1-2; D: -; V: TRBV20-1; length: 16; size: few; DNA: TGCAGTGCTAGAGATTACGGGCCTACTGTTCGGGCTGGCTACACCTTC; CDR3: CSARDYGPTVRAGYTF
J: TRBJ2-1; D: -; V: TRBV5-1; length: 15; size: few; DNA: TGCGCCAGCAGCTTGGGGACTCTTCCAAACAATGAGCAGTTCTTC; CDR3: CASSLGTLPNNEQFF
J: TRBJ1-4; D: -; V: TRBV6-5; length: 15; size: once; DNA: TGTGCCAGCAGTTCCACCCAGGGAATTGGAGAAAAACTGTTTTTT; CDR3: CASSSTQGIGEKLFF
J: TRBJ1-1; D: TRBD1; V: TRBV29-1; length: 12; size: -; DNA: TGCAGCGTTGCAGGGGGTTGGGCTGAAGCTTTCTTT; CDR3: CSVAGGWAEAFF
J: TRBJ2-2; D: -; V: TRBV7-3; length: 16; size: -; DNA: TGTGCCAGCAGCTTATACGGCGGACCCACAACCGGGGAGCTGTTTTTT; CDR3: CASSLYGGPTTGELFF
J: TRBJ2-7; D: -; V: TRBV2; length: 12; size: -; DNA: TGTGCCAGCAGTGAAGTCATCTACGAGCAGTACTTC; CDR3: CASSEVIYEQYF
J: TRBJ2-5; D: -; V: TRBV5-1; length: 13; size: -; DNA: TGCGCCAGCGGGGGGCGGACCCAAGAGACCCAGTACTTC; CDR3: CASGGRTQETQYF
J: TRBJ2-7; D: TRBD1; V: TRBV6-2/TRBV6-3; length: 16; size: -; DNA: TGTGCCAGCAGCATAGACGGGACAGGGCTAGGTGACGAGCAGTACTTC; CDR3: CASSIDGTGLGDEQYF
J: TRBJ1-1; D: -; V: TRBV30; length: 12; size: -; DNA: TGTGCGAAAAAGGGTGTGAACACTGAAGCTTTCTTT; CDR3: CAKKGVNTEAFF
J: TRBJ1-4; D: -; V: TRBV27; length: 15; size: -; DNA: TGTGCCAGCACTCGTCGGACTTCAACTAATGAAAAACTGTTTTTT; CDR3: CASTRRTSTNEKLFF
J: TRBJ2-5; D: TRBD2; V: TRBV6-2/TRBV6-3; length: 18; size: -; DNA: TGTGCCAGCAGCAACACCGGACTAGCGGGGGTCCCGAGGTGGACCCAGTACTTC; CDR3: CASSNTGLAGVPRWTQYF
J: TRBJ1-5; D: -; V: TRBV21-1; length: 18; size: -; DNA: TGTGCCAGCAGCAAAGATCCGGAGGAAGACTATAGCAATCAGCCCCAGCATTTT; CDR3: CASSKDPEEDYSNQPQHF
J: TRBJ2-4; D: -; V: TRBV2; length: 14; size: -; DNA: TGTGCCAGCAGTGTGCGTCCGGGGGAGAACATTCAGTACTTC; CDR3: CASSVRPGENIQYF
J: TRBJ2-7; D: TRBD1; V: TRBV27; length: 15; size: once; DNA: TGTGCCAGCAGTTTTTTGGGGACAGGGTCCTACGAGCAGTACTTC; CDR3: CASSFLGTGSYEQYF
J: TRBJ1-4; D: TRBD1; V: TRBV4-3; length: 15; size: -; DNA: TGCGCCAGCAGCGGAAACAGGGGCGGCGGGGAAAAACTGTTTTTT; CDR3: CASSGNRGGGEKLFF
J: TRBJ1-2; D: -; V: TRBV9; length: 14; size: -; DNA: TGTGCCAGCAGCGTCGGTCAGGGGAGCTATGGCTACACCTTC; CDR3: CASSVGQGSYGYTF
J: TRBJ2-1; D: -; V: TRBV2; length: 14; size: few; DNA: TGTGCCAGCAGAACAGGGATGACCTACAATGAGCAGTTCTTC; CDR3: CASRTGMTYNEQFF
J: TRBJ2-7; D: -; V: TRBV14; length: 11; size: -; DNA: TGTGCCAGCAGCCACGGGACATCCCAGTACTTC; CDR3: CASSHGTSQYF
J: TRBJ2-5; D: TRBD1; V: TRBV10-3; length: 15; size: once; DNA: TGTGCCGCCAGGGGGACAGGGGGCCTTGCAGAGACCCAGTACTTC; CDR3: CAARGTGGLAETQYF
J: TRBJ2-4; D: -; V: TRBV2; length: 13; size: -; DNA: TGTGCCAGCAGGGACGGAGCCAAAAACATTCAGTACTTC; CDR3: CASRDGAKNIQYF
J: TRBJ1-4; D: -; V: TRBV20-1; length: 16; size: few; DNA: TGCAGTGCTAGAGAGACAGCTCCCGTACTTATTGAAAAACTGTTTTTT; CDR3: CSARETAPVLIEKLFF
J: TRBJ1-5; D: -; V: TRBV2; length: 14; size: -; DNA: TGTGCCAGCAGTGAAAGGCCAGGGGATCAGCCCCAGCATTTT; CDR3: CASSERPGDQPQHF
J: TRBJ1-4; D: -; V: TRBV28; length: 14; size: -; DNA: TGTGCCAGCAGTTCCCCAGGGATAGGAGAAAAACTGTTTTTT; CDR3: CASSSPGIGEKLFF
J: TRBJ2-5; D: TRBD2; V: TRBV7-2; length: 17; size: -; DNA: TGTGCCAGCAGCTTAGCCCGGACTAGCGGGGTTCCGGAGACCCAGTACTTC; CDR3: CASSLARTSGVPETQYF
J: TRBJ2-7; D: -; V: TRBV3-1; length: 15; size: few; DNA: TGTGCCAGCAGCCAAAACCCGGGACACTTTTACGAGCAGTACTTC; CDR3: CASSQNPGHFYEQYF
J: TRBJ2-3; D: -; V: TRBV20-1; length: 14; size: many; DNA: TGCAGTGCTAGGGGGGCAGGGGTAAGGGATACGCAGTATTTT; CDR3: CSARGAGVRDTQYF
J: TRBJ2-5; D: TRBD1; V: TRBV7-2; length: 16; size: -; DNA: TGTGCCAGCAGCTTAAGGCCGGGACAGTCAGTGGAGACCCAGTACTTC; CDR3: CASSLRPGQSVETQYF